The rows below give T cell receptor beta chains drawn from one sample of a study of T-cell reconstitution after alpha-beta-depleted transplantation in children. TCRdb reprocessed the PCR reads via MiXCR and lists one record per CDR3 protein. The sample has around 960,000 distinct CDR3 sequences, about 26% seen once. The material was PBMCs, mostly from graft donor cells, obtained 360 days after TCRalphabeta/CD19-depleted stem cell transplant. The receptors stem from a boy younger than two who had a stem cell transplant for SCID, so the T cells may come from the graft donor. Each CDR3 is given without its conserved first and last residue. The D gene is left open where the match is weak. Some rows have no size entry. The others give once, few or many, or a class for an expanded clone.

clone_size: -
d_call: TRBD2
v_call: TRBV30
cdr3_aa: AWGALAGVRNEQF

clone_size: -
d_call: TRBD2
v_call: TRBV28
cdr3_aa: ASSFHGSGPGELF

clone_size: -
d_call: -
v_call: TRBV12-3/TRBV12-4
cdr3_aa: ASSLGRAPGANVLT

clone_size: -
d_call: TRBD2
v_call: TRBV11-1
cdr3_aa: ASSLRAGGQPYNNEQF

clone_size: few
d_call: TRBD2
v_call: TRBV15
cdr3_aa: ATSRPNIISAGDLTQLDTQY

clone_size: few
d_call: -
v_call: TRBV12-3/TRBV12-4
cdr3_aa: ASSLVEDSPLH

clone_size: -
d_call: -
v_call: TRBV5-1
cdr3_aa: ASSPRGAVYNEQF

clone_size: few
d_call: TRBD1
v_call: TRBV6-2/TRBV6-3
cdr3_aa: ASIFNPVTGQMNTEAF

clone_size: -
d_call: TRBD1
v_call: TRBV4-2
cdr3_aa: ASSQDPGTATGELF

clone_size: few
d_call: -
v_call: TRBV6-2/TRBV6-3
cdr3_aa: ASRLVTPNTEAF

clone_size: -
d_call: TRBD1
v_call: TRBV12-3/TRBV12-4
cdr3_aa: ASSLGPGGPNQPQH

clone_size: -
d_call: -
v_call: TRBV7-9
cdr3_aa: ASSLVQGLFTDTQY

clone_size: -
d_call: TRBD1
v_call: TRBV10-3
cdr3_aa: AIIIDRGDGYT

clone_size: once
d_call: -
v_call: TRBV15
cdr3_aa: ATSRAGIRADTQY

clone_size: once
d_call: -
v_call: TRBV5-1
cdr3_aa: ASSLETRVTGELF

clone_size: -
d_call: TRBD2
v_call: TRBV2
cdr3_aa: ALGGTRGSYEQY

clone_size: -
d_call: TRBD2
v_call: TRBV9
cdr3_aa: ASSVASGEDTQY

clone_size: few
d_call: TRBD2
v_call: TRBV3-1
cdr3_aa: ASSVRGGGEQF

clone_size: few
d_call: -
v_call: TRBV20-1
cdr3_aa: SARAGESYNEQF